The TCR beta chain described here comes from a study of cytomegalovirus exposure and HLA in healthy donors. The V end was cut by 4 bases, the J end by 1 base, with 20 bases between. CDR3 length: 17 residues. CDR1 is SGHRS, CDR2 YFSETQ, per germline. TCRdb keeps only in-frame clones here, not all; method: immunoSEQ multiplex PCR. The top ten hold around 10% of the sample, which has just over 20,000 clones, 95% to 97% seen once. The sequence was collected from a young man in good health and CMV-seropositive. Sequencing was performed on PBMCs. The V and J genes are TRBV5-1 and TRBJ1-1; D gene ambiguous. The CDR3: CASSLNPSGMGNTEAFF. The DNA for the CDR3 is TGCGCCAGCAGCCTGAATCCCTCGGGGATGGGGAACACTGAAGCTTTCTTT.